The 5 T cell receptor beta chains below come from one sample, sequenced in a study of regulatory T cells in long-lasting Graves disease. iRepertoire HTBI primers and Arm-PCR of CDR3 regions built TCR beta libraries. One entry per CDR3 protein, called by TCRdb with MiXCR from the multiplex PCR reads. The repertoire holds 650,000 to 850,000 distinct CDR3 sequences, with 30% as singletons. The time point here: persistent/refractory GD, antithyroid drugs over 5 years with positive TRAb. PBMC RNA served as the TCR library source. The specimen comprised peripheral blood mononuclear cells (PBMCs), sampled when the disease was refractory, from a patient treated with antithyroid drugs. The source of these receptors is a female donor with Graves disease.

The chain uses TRBV25-1 and TRBJ1-1, with a weak D call TRBD1 (6 bases). Trimming cost V 1 base and J 3 bases, with 9 bases left between them. Germline values: CDR1 MGHDK, CDR2 SYGVNS. The length of the CDR3 is 14 residues. CDR3 nucleotides: TGTGCCAGCAGTGAATGGAGGGGGGACACTGAAGCTTTCTTT. This sequence encodes CASSEWRGDTEAFF.

This clonotype has just a few counts. The chain recombines TRBV6-2 or TRBV6-3 with TRBJ1-4; 9 bases line up with TRBD1. The junction had 9 bases not matched to a gene; V was cut back by 6 bases and J by 4 bases. Germline V gene lookup returns CDR1 MNHEY and CDR2 SVGEGT. The CDR3 spans 16 residues. The CDR3 coding sequence is TGTGCCAGCAGCGGAACAGGGGGCGCGAATAATGAAAAACTGTTTTTT. Encoded protein: CASSGTGGANNEKLFF.

V is TRBV20-1 and J is TRBJ2-7, with no clear D. CDR1 is DFQATT and CDR2 is SNEGSKA in the germline V gene (reference sequence). Deletions cut 6 bases from V and 0 bases from J, with 12 bases between. CDR3 length: 13 amino acids. CDR3 DNA sequence: TGCAGTGCCACCAGTCCCAGCTCCTACGAGCAGTACTTC. It encodes CSATSPSSYEQYF.

A word on this clonotype: Since no conserved phenylalanine or tryptophan closes the CDR3, a read error is the likely cause. The V gene is TRBV12-3 or TRBV12-4, the J gene TRBJ1-6; D call uncertain. Trimming took 8 bases from V and 5 from J, leaving 13 bases between them. CDR3 length: 14 amino acids. The CDR3 DNA reads as TGTGCCAGCCAAACCAGTTGGAATAATTCACCCCTCCACCTT. Translating gives CASQTSWNNSPLHL.

This clonotype was detected many times. The chain is built from TRBV19 and TRBJ1-1, with D maybe TRBD1 (5 bases). Germline CDR1 and CDR2: LNHDA and SQIVND (reference sequence). Trimming shortened V by 3 bases and J by 3 bases, and 8 bases separated the two germline ends. This CDR3 is 13 amino acids long. In DNA, the CDR3 is TGTGCCAGTAGTATCTCGGGGGACACTGAAGCTTTCTTT. Protein product: CASSISGDTEAFF. Filled out from reference TRBV19 and TRBJ1-1, the complete variable domain reads DGGITQSPKYLFRKEGQNVTLSCEQNLNHDAMYWYRQDPGQGLRLIYYSQIVNDFQKGDIAEGYSVSREKKESFPLTVTSAQKNPTAFYLCASSISGDTEAFFGQGTRLTVV.